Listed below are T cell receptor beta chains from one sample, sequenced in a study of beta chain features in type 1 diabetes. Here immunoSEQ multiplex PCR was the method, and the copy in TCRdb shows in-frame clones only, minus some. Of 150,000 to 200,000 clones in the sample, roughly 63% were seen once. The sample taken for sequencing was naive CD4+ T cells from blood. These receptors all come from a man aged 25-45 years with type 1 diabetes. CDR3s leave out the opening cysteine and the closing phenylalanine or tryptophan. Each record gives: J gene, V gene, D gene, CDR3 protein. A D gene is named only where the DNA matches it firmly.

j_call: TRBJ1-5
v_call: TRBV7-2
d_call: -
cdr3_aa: ASSLAGGQPQH

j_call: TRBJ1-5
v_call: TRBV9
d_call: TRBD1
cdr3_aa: ASSVRGTSWPQH

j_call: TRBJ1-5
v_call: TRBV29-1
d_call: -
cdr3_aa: SVGRGGNQPQH

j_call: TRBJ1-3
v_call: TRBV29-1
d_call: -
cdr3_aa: SGGYGNTIY

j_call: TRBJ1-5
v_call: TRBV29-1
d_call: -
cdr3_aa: SVVGREENQPQH

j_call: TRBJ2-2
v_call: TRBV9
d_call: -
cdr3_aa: ASSRTGTGELF

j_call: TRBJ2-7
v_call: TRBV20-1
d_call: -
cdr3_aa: SAVHIYEQY

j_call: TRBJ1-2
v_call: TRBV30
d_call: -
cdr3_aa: AWTRQTNYGYT

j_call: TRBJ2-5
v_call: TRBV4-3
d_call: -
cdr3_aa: ASSQDHGGLGTQY

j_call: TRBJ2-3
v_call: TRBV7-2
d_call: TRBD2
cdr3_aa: ASSLAASGGPKPTQY

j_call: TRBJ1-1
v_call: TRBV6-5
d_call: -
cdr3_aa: ASSVGWNTEAF

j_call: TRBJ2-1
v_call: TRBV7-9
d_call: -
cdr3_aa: ASSLILGGGSYNEQF

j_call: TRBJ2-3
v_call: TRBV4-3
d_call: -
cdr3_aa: ASSLNSGLPTDTQY

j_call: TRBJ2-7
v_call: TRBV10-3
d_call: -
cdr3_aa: AISEYSYEQY

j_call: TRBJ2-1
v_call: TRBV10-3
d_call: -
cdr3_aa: AITKTGISNEQF

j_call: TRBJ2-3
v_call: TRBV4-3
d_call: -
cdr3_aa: ASSQDLAASSTDTQY

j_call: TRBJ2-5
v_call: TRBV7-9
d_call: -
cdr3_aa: ASSLDRQETQY

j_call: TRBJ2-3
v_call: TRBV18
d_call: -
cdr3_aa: ASSPSTDTQY

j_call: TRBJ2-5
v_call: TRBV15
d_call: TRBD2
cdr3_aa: ATSRDLAGGTQY

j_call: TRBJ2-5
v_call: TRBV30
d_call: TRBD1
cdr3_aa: AWAGTGRETQY

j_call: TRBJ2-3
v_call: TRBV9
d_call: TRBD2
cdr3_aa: ASSVGAGAFTDTQY

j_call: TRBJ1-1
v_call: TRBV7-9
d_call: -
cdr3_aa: ASSLFEVSTEAF

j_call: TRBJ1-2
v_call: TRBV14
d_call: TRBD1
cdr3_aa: ASSRGYQGANYGYT

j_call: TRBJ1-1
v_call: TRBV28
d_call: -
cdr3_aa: ASSSGQANTEAF

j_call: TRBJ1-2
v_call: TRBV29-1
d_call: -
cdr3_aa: SVDKPSNYGYT

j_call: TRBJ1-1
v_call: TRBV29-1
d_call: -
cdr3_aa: SVKFIPGQYGGGNTEAF

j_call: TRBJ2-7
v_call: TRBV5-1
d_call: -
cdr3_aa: ASSLGPGRGIVYEQY

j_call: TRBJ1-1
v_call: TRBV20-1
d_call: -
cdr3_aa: SAGGEGEAF

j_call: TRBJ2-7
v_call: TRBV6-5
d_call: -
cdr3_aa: ASSYNRVSGEQY

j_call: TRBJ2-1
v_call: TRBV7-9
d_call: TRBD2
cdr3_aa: ASSRTSPSGGSEQF

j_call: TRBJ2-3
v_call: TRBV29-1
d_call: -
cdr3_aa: SLQGSGTDTQY

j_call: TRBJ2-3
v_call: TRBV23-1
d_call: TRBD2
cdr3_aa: ASTKDFGTKRGVADTQY

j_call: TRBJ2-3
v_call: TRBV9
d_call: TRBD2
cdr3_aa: ASSVAGGATDTQY

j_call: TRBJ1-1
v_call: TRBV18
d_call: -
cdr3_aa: ASSPLGVGRHASTEAF

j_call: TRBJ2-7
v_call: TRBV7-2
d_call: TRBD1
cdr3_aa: ASSPRDRGRNEQY

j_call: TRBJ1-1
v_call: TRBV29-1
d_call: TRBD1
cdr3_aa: STGDSSEAF

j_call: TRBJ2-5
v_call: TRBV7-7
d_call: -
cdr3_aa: ASSPSGSETQY

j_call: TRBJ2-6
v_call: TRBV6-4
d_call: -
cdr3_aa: ASSQEWAGANVLT

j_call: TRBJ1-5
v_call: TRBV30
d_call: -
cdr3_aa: AWSSGGDLPQH

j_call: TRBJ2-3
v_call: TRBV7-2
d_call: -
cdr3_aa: ASSGGTDTQY

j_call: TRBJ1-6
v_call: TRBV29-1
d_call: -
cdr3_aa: SVLADLNSPLH

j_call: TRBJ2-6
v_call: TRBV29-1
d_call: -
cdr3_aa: SVTQGAGANVLT

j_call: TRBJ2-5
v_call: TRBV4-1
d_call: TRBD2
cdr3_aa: ASSQDRGLAGNTQY

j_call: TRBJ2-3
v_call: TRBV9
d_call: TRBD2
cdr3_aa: ASSVGGLAADTQY

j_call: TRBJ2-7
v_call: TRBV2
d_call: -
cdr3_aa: ASSPTSPEQY

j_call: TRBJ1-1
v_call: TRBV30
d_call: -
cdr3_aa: AWSKRGNTEAF

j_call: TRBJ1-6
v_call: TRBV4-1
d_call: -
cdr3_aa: ASSQDRGWSPLH

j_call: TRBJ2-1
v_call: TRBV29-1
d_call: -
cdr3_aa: SLGRYNEQF